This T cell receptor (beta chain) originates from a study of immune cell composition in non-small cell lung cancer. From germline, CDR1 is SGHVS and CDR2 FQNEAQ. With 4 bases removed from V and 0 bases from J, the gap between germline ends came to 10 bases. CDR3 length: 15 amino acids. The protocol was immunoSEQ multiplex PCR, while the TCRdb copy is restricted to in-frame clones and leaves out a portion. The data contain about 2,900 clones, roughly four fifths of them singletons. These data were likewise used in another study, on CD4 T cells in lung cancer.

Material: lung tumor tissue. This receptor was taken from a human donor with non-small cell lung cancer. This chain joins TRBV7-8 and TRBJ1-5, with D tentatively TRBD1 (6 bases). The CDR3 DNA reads TGTGCCAGCAGCTCCTTGACAGGTAGCAATCAGCCCCAGCATTTT. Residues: CASSSLTGSNQPQHF.